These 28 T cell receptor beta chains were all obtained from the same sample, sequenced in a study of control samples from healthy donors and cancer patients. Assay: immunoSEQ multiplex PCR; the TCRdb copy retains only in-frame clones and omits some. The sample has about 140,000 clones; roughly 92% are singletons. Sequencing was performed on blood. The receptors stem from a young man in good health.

The DNA for the CDR3 is TGCAGTGCTAGTCCCACTACTGAAGCTTTCTTT. This codes for CSASPTTEAFF. The V and J genes are TRBV20-1 and TRBJ1-1; D is unclear. The CDR3 is 11 residues long. V was pared by 3 bases and J by 5 bases, with 7 bases between. Germline V gives CDR1 DFQATT, CDR2 SNEGSKA (reference sequence).

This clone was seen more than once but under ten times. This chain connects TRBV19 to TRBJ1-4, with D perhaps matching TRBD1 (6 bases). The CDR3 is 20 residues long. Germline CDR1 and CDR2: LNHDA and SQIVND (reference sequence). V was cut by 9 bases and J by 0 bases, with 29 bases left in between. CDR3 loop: CARPLNREVRGGSTNEKLFF. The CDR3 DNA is TGTGCCAGACCGTTAAACAGGGAGGTGAGAGGTGGGTCAACTAATGAAAAACTGTTTTTT.

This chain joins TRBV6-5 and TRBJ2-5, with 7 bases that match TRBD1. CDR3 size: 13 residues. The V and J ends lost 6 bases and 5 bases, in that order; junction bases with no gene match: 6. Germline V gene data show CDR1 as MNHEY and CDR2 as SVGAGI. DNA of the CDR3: TGTGCCAGCAGGAGGGGGCGCGGTGAGACCCAGTACTTC. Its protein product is CASRRGRGETQYF.

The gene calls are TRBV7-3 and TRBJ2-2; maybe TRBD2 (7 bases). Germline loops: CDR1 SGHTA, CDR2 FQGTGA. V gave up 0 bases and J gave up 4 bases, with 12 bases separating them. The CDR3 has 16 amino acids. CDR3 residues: CASSLTGGGATGELFF. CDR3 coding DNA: TGTGCCAGCAGCTTAACTGGCGGGGGCGCCACCGGGGAGCTGTTTTTT.

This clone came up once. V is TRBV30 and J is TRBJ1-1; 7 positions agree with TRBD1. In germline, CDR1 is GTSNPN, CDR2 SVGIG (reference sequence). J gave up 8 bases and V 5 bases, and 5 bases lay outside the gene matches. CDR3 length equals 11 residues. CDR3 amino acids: CAWEGAFEAFF. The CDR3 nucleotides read TGTGCCTGGGAGGGGGCATTCGAAGCTTTCTTT.

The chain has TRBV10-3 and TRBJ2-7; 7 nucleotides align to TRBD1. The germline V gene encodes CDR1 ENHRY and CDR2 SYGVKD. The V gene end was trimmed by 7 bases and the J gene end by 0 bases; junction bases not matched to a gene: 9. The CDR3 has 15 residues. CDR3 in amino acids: CAIKEGTASSYEQYF. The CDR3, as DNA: TGTGCCATCAAGGAAGGGACAGCCAGCTCCTACGAGCAGTACTTC.

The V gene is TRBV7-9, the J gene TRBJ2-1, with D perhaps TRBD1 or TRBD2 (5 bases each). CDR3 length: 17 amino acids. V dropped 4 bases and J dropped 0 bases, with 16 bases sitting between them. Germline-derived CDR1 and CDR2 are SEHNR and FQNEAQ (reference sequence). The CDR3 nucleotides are TGTGCCAGCAGCTCAAAGGGACCGCCGAGCTCCTACAATGAGCAGTTCTTC. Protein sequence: CASSSKGPPSSYNEQFF.

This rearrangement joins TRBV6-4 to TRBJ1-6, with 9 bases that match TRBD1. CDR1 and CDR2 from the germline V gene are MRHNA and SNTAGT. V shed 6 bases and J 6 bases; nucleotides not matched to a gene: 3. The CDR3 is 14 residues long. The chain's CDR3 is CASRGTGINSPLHF. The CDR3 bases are TGTGCCAGCAGGGGGACAGGGATTAATTCACCCCTCCACTTT.

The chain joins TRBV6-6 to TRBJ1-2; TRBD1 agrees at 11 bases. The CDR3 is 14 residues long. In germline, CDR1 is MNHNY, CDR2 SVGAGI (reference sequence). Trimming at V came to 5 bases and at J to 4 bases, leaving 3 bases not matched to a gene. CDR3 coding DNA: TGTGCCAGCAGTCGGACAGGGGGCCTCTATGGCTACACCTTC. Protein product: CASSRTGGLYGYTF.

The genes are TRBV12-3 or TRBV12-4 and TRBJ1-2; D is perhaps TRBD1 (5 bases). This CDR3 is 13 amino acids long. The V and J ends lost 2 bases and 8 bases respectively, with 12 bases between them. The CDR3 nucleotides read TGTGCCAGCAGTTTAACGGGGGAGTACGGCTACACCTTC. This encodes CASSLTGEYGYTF.

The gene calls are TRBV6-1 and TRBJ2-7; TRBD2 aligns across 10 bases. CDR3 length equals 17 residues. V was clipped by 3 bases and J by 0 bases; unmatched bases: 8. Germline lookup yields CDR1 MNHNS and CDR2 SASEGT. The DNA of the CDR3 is TGTGCCAGCAGTGAGGGACTAGCGAATCCCCTCTCCTACGAGCAGTACTTC. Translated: CASSEGLANPLSYEQYF.

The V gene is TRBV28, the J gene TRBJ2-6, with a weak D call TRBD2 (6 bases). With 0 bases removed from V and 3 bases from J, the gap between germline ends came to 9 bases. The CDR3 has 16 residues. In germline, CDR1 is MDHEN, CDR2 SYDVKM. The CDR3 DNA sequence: TGTGCCAGCAGTTTATGGGGGGGTGGTGGGGCCAACGTCCTGACTTTC. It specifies CASSLWGGGGANVLTF.

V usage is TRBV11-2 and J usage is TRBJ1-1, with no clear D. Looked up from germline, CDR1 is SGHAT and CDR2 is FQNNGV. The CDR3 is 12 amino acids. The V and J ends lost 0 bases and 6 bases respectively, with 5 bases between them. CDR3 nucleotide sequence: TGTGCCAGCAGCTTAGAGGGATCTGAAGCTTTCTTT. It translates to CASSLEGSEAFF.

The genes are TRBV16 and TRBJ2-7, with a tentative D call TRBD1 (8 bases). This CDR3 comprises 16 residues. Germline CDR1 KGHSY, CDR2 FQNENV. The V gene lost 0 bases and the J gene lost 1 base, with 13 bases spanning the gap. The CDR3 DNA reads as TGTGCCAGCAGCCAATCGGGGGGGACAGGATCCTACGAGCAGTACTTC. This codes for CASSQSGGTGSYEQYF.

CDR3 in amino acids: CASSFTSGRQQFF. In nucleotides, the CDR3 is TGTGCCAGCAGTTTTACTAGCGGGAGACAGCAGTTCTTC. V and J are TRBV7-2 and TRBJ2-1; TRBD2 agrees at 11 bases. From germline, CDR1 is SGHTA and CDR2 FQGNSA. Losses at the gene ends were 6 bases for V and 11 bases for J; bases not matched to a gene: 6. This CDR3 region has 13 residues.

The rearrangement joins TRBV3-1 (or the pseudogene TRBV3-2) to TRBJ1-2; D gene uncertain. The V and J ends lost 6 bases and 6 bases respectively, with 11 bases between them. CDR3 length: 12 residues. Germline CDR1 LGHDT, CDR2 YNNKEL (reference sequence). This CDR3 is CASSRVTDGYTF. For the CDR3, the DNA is TGTGCCAGCAGTCGGGTGACGGATGGCTACACCTTC.

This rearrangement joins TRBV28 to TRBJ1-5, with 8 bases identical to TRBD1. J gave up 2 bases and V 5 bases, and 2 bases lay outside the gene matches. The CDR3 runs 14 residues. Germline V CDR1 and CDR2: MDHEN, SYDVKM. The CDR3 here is CASSKTGGNQPQHF. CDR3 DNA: TGTGCCAGCAGTAAGACAGGGGGCAATCAGCCCCAGCATTTT.

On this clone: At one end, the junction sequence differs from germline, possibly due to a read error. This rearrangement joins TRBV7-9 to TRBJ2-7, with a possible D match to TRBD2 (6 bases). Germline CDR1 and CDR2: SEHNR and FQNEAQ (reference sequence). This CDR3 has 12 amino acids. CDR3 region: CASSGLEGRLHF. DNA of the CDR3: TGTGCCAGCAGCGGACTGGAGGGGCGCCTGCACTTC.

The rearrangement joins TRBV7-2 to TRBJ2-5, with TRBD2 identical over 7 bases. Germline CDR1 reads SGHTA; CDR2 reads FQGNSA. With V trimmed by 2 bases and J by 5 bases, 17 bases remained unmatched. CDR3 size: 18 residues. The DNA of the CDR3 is TGTGCCAGCAGCTTACGACCCAGCGGGAAGTATGGGTGGGAGACCCAGTACTTC. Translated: CASSLRPSGKYGWETQYF.

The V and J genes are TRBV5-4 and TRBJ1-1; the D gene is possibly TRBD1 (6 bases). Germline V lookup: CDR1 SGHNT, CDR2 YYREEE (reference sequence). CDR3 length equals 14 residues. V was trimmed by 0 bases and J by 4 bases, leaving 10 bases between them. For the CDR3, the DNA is TGTGCCAGCAGCTTGGTGGGCAGGGGCACTGAAGCTTTCTTT. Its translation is CASSLVGRGTEAFF.

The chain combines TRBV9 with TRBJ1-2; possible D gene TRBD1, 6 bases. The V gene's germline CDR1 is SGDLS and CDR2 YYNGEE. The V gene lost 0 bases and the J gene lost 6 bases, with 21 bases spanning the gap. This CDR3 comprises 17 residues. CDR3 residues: CASSVGSDKGQGHGYTF. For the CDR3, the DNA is TGTGCCAGCAGCGTAGGCTCGGACAAGGGACAAGGACATGGCTACACCTTC.

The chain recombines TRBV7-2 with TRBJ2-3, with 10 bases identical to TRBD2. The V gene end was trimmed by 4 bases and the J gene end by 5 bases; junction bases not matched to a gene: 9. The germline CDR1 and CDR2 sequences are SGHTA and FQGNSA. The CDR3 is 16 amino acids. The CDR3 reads CASSYLAGEGRDTQYF. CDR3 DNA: TGTGCCAGCAGCTACCTAGCGGGAGAGGGGAGAGATACGCAGTATTTT.

CDR3 residues: CASGLAGVVDTQYF. The CDR3 region has the DNA TGTGCCAGCGGATTAGCGGGAGTGGTAGATACGCAGTATTTT. The chain carries TRBV7-6 and TRBJ2-3; 9 positions match TRBD2. The V segment lost 8 bases and the J segment 5 bases; nucleotides outside the gene matches: 8. This CDR3 has 14 amino acids. CDR1 SGHVS and CDR2 FNYEAQ come from the germline V gene. The full variable domain, in which reference TRBV7-6 and TRBJ2-3 provide the parts outside the CDR3, is GAGVSQSPRYKVTKRGQDVALRCDPISGHVSLYWYRQALGQGPEFLTYFNYEAQQDKSGLPNDRFSAERPEGSISTLTIQRTEQRDSAMYRCASGLAGVVDTQYFGPGTRLTVL.

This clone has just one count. The CDR3 reads CASSLLGGKKTGELFF. CDR3 DNA sequence: TGTGCCAGCAGCTTGTTGGGGGGAAAAAAGACCGGGGAGCTGTTTTTT. The chain couples TRBV5-8 to TRBJ2-2; possibly TRBD2 for D (6 bases). The CDR3 has 16 amino acids. Trimming stripped 1 base from V and 5 bases from J, with 15 bases between. Germline CDR1 is SGHTS and CDR2 is YDEGEE.

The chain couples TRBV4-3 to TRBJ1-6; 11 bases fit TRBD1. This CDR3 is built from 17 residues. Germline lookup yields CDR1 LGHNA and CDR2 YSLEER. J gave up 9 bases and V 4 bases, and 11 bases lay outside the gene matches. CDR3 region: CASSPILKGTGGSPLHF. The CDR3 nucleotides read TGCGCCAGCAGCCCGATACTTAAGGGGACAGGGGGTTCACCCCTCCACTTT.

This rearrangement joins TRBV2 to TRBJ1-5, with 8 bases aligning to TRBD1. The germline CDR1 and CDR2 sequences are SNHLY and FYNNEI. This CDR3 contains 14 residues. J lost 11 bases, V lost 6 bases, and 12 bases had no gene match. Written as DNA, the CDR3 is TGTGCCAGCAGACAGGGGGGGGACCCTCGGGCCCAGCATTTT. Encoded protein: CASRQGGDPRAQHF.

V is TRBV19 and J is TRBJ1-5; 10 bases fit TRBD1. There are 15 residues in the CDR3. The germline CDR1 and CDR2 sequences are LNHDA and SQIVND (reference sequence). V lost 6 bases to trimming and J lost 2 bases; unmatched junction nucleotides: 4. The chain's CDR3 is CASRWGTGGNQPQHF. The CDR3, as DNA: TGTGCCAGTAGATGGGGGACAGGGGGCAATCAGCCCCAGCATTTT.

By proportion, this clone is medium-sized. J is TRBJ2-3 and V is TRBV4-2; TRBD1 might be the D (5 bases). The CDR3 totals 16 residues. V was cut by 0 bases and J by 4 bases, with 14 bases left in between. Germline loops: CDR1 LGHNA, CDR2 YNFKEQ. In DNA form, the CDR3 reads TGTGCCAGCAGCCAAGACAGTGGACAAGGAGCAGATACGCAGTATTTT. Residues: CASSQDSGQGADTQYF.